The source of this TCR beta chain is a study of blood T cell repertoires in COVID-19. The wider study: Samples came from the United States, Italy and Spain, spanning acute and convalescent COVID-19.

Clinical histories supplied by participants themselves formed the basis of cohort assignment. As processed by the authors: Cell counts per sample came from amplifying reference gene primers. Generated by immunoSEQ multiplex PCR, the TCRdb table keeps only in-frame clones and is missing some. V, J and clone size derive from that table, while D and trimming were established from the DNA sequence. This table holds hundreds of thousands of clones, roughly 87% found once. Trimming removed 5 bases at V and 1 base at J, with 11 bases between. CDR3 length: 14 residues. CDR1 and CDR2 (germline): SGHTA, FQGNSA.

The sequence was collected from a woman between 40 and 50 years old who had recovered from COVID-19. The V and J genes are TRBV7-2 and TRBJ1-1; maybe TRBD1 (6 bases). The material sequenced was PBMCs or T cells enriched from blood (not recorded which). Written as DNA, the CDR3 is TGTGCCAGCAGCCCCGACAGGAGGAACACTGAAGCTTTCTTT. As protein: CASSPDRRNTEAFF.